This T cell receptor (beta chain) was profiled in a study of OX40 agonist ivuxolimab in advanced cancers. Findings of the study overall: Among the lowest peripheral clonal expansion occurred in 0.1-3.0 mg/kg partial responders.

V was trimmed by 0 bases and J by 1 base, leaving 4 bases between them. The CDR3 runs 14 residues. CDR1 and CDR2 (germline): SGHRS, YFSETQ. Of note for this clone: The antigen remains unidentified.

TCRdb keeps only in-frame clones here, not all; method: immunoSEQ multiplex PCR. Here the sample spans tens of thousands of clones, roughly 80% being singletons. The chain employs TRBV5-1 and TRBJ2-2, with D hard to call. This TCR derives from an adult with an advanced solid tumor such as melanoma, head and neck, liver or kidney cancer. This material consisted of CD4+ or CD8+ T cells sorted from blood, taken in a trial of the OX40 agonist ivuxolimab. The CDR3 sequence is CASSLGQNTGELFF. CDR3 bases: TGCGCCAGCAGCTTGGGGCAGAACACCGGGGAGCTGTTTTTT.